These T cell receptor beta chains were read from a single sample in a study of shared clonotypes between healthy human individuals. Using immunoSEQ multiplex PCR, the repertoire was profiled, and TCRdb retains in-frame clones only, with some absent. The sample gives 1.4 million to 1.5 million clones, 95% to 97% of which show up once; roughly 1.1% is in the top ten. Sequencing used naive CD4+ T cells sorted from blood. The receptors derive from a man aged 25 to 45 in good health. The CDR3 runs from the conserved cysteine through the conserved F or W. Fields, in order: V gene, J gene, clone size, D gene, CDR3 length, CDR3 DNA, CDR3 protein. The D gene is left open where the match is weak. Not every row has a clone size; where given, it reads once, few, many or a size class.

V: TRBV6-6
J: TRBJ2-7
size: -
D: TRBD1
length: 16
DNA: TGTGCCAGCAGTTACTTTGCTCGGACAGGCTACTACGAGCAGTACTTC
CDR3: CASSYFARTGYYEQYF

V: TRBV7-9
J: TRBJ1-1
size: once
D: -
length: 14
DNA: TGTGCCAGCAGCTTAGGACTCCCCGAAGGCATTGCTTTCTTT
CDR3: CASSLGLPEGIAFF

V: TRBV5-8
J: TRBJ2-3
size: -
D: -
length: 14
DNA: TGTGCCAGCAATCCACAGGGTCCAACAGATACGCAGTATTTT
CDR3: CASNPQGPTDTQYF

V: TRBV9
J: TRBJ2-3
size: -
D: TRBD2
length: 16
DNA: TGTGCCAGCAGCACCCTGACTAGCGAACGAACAGATACGCAGTATTTT
CDR3: CASSTLTSERTDTQYF

V: TRBV7-8
J: TRBJ1-3
size: -
D: -
length: 18
DNA: TGTGCCAGCAGCTTAATCGTTTTTACAGGCGTCTCTGGAAACACCATATATTTT
CDR3: CASSLIVFTGVSGNTIYF

V: TRBV10-3
J: TRBJ1-4
size: -
D: TRBD1
length: 13
DNA: TGTGCCATACGACAGGGTAGGAATGAAAAACTGTTTTTT
CDR3: CAIRQGRNEKLFF

V: TRBV21-1
J: TRBJ2-5
size: -
D: -
length: 15
DNA: TGTGCCAGCAGCTCTAGCGGGAGTACCCAAGAGACCCAGTACTTC
CDR3: CASSSSGSTQETQYF

V: TRBV6-1
J: TRBJ2-5
size: -
D: -
length: 13
DNA: TGTGCCAGCAAACGGGGAAGCCAAGAGACCCAGTACTTC
CDR3: CASKRGSQETQYF

V: TRBV5-1
J: TRBJ2-7
size: -
D: TRBD2
length: 15
DNA: TGCGCCAGCAGCTTACTAGCGGAAGGCCTGGGGGAGCAGTACTTC
CDR3: CASSLLAEGLGEQYF

V: TRBV28
J: TRBJ1-1
size: -
D: -
length: 14
DNA: TGTGCCAGCAGTCTAACGGGGAGGGGGACTGAAGCTTTCTTT
CDR3: CASSLTGRGTEAFF

V: TRBV4-2
J: TRBJ2-1
size: once
D: TRBD2
length: 16
DNA: TGTGCCAGCAGCCAAGAAGTTCGCGGGAGGGCCGGTGAGCAGTTCTTC
CDR3: CASSQEVRGRAGEQFF

V: TRBV5-1
J: TRBJ2-2
size: -
D: TRBD1
length: 15
DNA: TGCGCCAGCAGCTTCGACAGGGCGAACACCGGGGAGCTGTTTTTT
CDR3: CASSFDRANTGELFF

V: TRBV18
J: TRBJ2-7
size: -
D: -
length: 15
DNA: TGTGCCAGCTCACCACGGGAGACAGGTACCTACGAGCAGTACTTC
CDR3: CASSPRETGTYEQYF

V: TRBV19
J: TRBJ2-1
size: -
D: TRBD1
length: 14
DNA: TGTGCCAGCCGCCGGGACAGATCCTACAATGAGCAGTTCTTC
CDR3: CASRRDRSYNEQFF

V: TRBV28
J: TRBJ2-1
size: once
D: -
length: 12
DNA: TGTGCCAGCAGTTTAAAGGGACTTGAGCAGTTCTTC
CDR3: CASSLKGLEQFF

V: TRBV6-1
J: TRBJ1-1
size: -
D: -
length: 16
DNA: TGTGCCAGCAGTGAAGCGAGGGGCCCACCCTACACTGAAGCTTTCTTT
CDR3: CASSEARGPPYTEAFF

V: TRBV6-6
J: TRBJ2-1
size: -
D: TRBD2
length: 16
DNA: TGTGCCAGCAGTAATATACTAGCGGGAGATATCAATGAGCAGTTCTTC
CDR3: CASSNILAGDINEQFF

V: TRBV29-1
J: TRBJ2-2
size: -
D: -
length: 17
DNA: TGCAGCGTTGGCCCCCACAGGGTTCCCATGTCCACCGGGGAGCTGTTTTTT
CDR3: CSVGPHRVPMSTGELFF

V: TRBV4-1
J: TRBJ2-5
size: -
D: -
length: 13
DNA: TGCGCCAGCAGTCTTGGACAGCAAGAGACCCAGTACTTC
CDR3: CASSLGQQETQYF

V: TRBV7-2
J: TRBJ2-7
size: -
D: -
length: 14
DNA: TGTGCCAGCAGCTTAGATCGAAGGGCCTACGAGCAGTACTTC
CDR3: CASSLDRRAYEQYF

V: TRBV28
J: TRBJ2-4
size: -
D: -
length: 15
DNA: TGTGCCAGCAGTTTAGATCCGGGAACCAAAAACATTCAGTACTTC
CDR3: CASSLDPGTKNIQYF

V: TRBV28
J: TRBJ2-1
size: -
D: TRBD2
length: 15
DNA: TGTGCCAGCAGTCGGACTAGCGGCTCCTACAATGAGCAGTTCTTC
CDR3: CASSRTSGSYNEQFF

V: TRBV7-9
J: TRBJ1-4
size: -
D: TRBD1
length: 14
DNA: TGTGCCAGCAGCCCCCGGGACAGGGTAGAAAAACTGTTTTTT
CDR3: CASSPRDRVEKLFF

V: TRBV2
J: TRBJ1-1
size: -
D: -
length: 14
DNA: TGTGCCAGCAGGGACGCGGCAGAGAACACTGAAGCTTTCTTT
CDR3: CASRDAAENTEAFF

V: TRBV2
J: TRBJ1-4
size: -
D: -
length: 14
DNA: TGTGCCAGCAGTGTTGGGGGCGCGTATGAAAAACTGTTTTTT
CDR3: CASSVGGAYEKLFF

V: TRBV4-1
J: TRBJ2-7
size: once
D: TRBD2
length: 17
DNA: TGCGCCAGCAGCCAAGAGGTTTTTGGAGCGGGAGCGGAAGAGCAGTACTTC
CDR3: CASSQEVFGAGAEEQYF

V: TRBV18
J: TRBJ2-2
size: -
D: TRBD2
length: 18
DNA: TGTGCCAGCTCACCACGGACATTAGCGGGAGTGAACACCGGGGAGCTGTTTTTT
CDR3: CASSPRTLAGVNTGELFF

V: TRBV29-1
J: TRBJ1-1
size: -
D: -
length: 14
DNA: TGCAGCGTTGATTCATTGTTAGGTGGCACTGAAGCTTTCTTT
CDR3: CSVDSLLGGTEAFF

V: TRBV29-1
J: TRBJ1-2
size: -
D: -
length: 17
DNA: TGCAGCGTTGGGGGAGGGGAGCCGACAGGACTCAGCTATGGCTACACCTTC
CDR3: CSVGGGEPTGLSYGYTF

V: TRBV5-1
J: TRBJ1-1
size: once
D: TRBD1
length: 15
DNA: TGCGCCAGCAGCTTGGCCACAGGGGCGGCCACTGAAGCTTTCTTT
CDR3: CASSLATGAATEAFF

V: TRBV5-1
J: TRBJ2-7
size: -
D: -
length: 15
DNA: TGCGCCAGCAGCTTGGGGGGACTGAACTCCTACGAGCAGTACTTC
CDR3: CASSLGGLNSYEQYF

V: TRBV5-1
J: TRBJ2-7
size: -
D: -
length: 17
DNA: TGCGCCAGCAGCCTGGCCGTGGACAGAACCATCCAGTACGAGCAGTACTTC
CDR3: CASSLAVDRTIQYEQYF

V: TRBV6-1
J: TRBJ1-4
size: -
D: -
length: 14
DNA: TGTGCCAGCTCGTTGATACATACTAATGAAAAACTGTTTTTT
CDR3: CASSLIHTNEKLFF

V: TRBV27
J: TRBJ1-2
size: -
D: TRBD1
length: 15
DNA: TGTGCCAGCAGTTTGGACAGGGGGCGCCTCTATGGCTACACCTTC
CDR3: CASSLDRGRLYGYTF

V: TRBV6-1
J: TRBJ2-4
size: -
D: -
length: 16
DNA: TGTGCCAGCAGTGAACAGGCGGGACTAGCCAAAAACATTCAGTACTTC
CDR3: CASSEQAGLAKNIQYF

V: TRBV4-3
J: TRBJ2-5
size: -
D: -
length: 16
DNA: TGCGCCAGCAGCCAAGATCCCGCGCAGGGGCAAGAGACCCAGTACTTC
CDR3: CASSQDPAQGQETQYF